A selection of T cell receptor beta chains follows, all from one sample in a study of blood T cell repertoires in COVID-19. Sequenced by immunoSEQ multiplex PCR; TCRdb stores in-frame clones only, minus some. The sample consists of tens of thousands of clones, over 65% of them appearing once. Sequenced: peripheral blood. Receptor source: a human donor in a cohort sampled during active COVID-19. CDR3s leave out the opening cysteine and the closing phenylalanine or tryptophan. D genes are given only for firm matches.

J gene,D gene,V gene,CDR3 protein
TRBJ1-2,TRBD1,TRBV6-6,ASSYPGQGGNT
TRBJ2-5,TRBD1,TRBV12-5,ASGSPGQGASQETQY
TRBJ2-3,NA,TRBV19,ASSIVASLTTDTQY
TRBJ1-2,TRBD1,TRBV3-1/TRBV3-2,ASSQEGGWGYT
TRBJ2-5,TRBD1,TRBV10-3,AISDDITGARETQY
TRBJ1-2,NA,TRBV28,ASSLSPGFIYGYT
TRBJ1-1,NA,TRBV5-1,ASSLVVNTEAF
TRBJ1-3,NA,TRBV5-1,ASSLAGAVRGNTIY
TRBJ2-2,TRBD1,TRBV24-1,ATSDRMTGSGELF
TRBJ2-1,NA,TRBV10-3,AIRFSDIYNEQF
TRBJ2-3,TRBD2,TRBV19,ASRPPHGGRDTQY
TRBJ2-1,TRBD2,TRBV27,ASSLGGSGRQVEQF
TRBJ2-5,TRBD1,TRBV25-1,ASSQIGQGSETQY
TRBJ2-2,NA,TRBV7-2,ASSSRHTNTGELF
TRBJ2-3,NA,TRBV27,ASSLTGYSTDTQY
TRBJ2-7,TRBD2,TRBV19,ASRDAGDPHEQY
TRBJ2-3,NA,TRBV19,ASSAQTPGDDTQY
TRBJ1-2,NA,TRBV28,ASSLAGIYGYT
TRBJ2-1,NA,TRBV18,ASSLGLFNEQF
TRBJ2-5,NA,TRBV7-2,ASSFIRGRETQY
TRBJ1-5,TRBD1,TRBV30,AWSRQGASQPQH
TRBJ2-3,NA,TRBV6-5,AGQNLLSTDTQY
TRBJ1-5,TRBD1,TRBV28,ASGSGGPGQPQH
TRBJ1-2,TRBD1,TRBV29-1,SALTGVGYGYT
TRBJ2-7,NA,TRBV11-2,ASSLDEVGRGDYEQY